One sample yielded the 17 T cell receptor beta chains listed below, sequenced in a study of patients and donors after allogeneic stem cell transplantation. In TCRdb, the RT-PCR reads were re-called with MiXCR into one record per CDR3 protein. The data show some 92,000 distinct CDR3 sequences, with approximately 49% seen just once and roughly three fifths held by the top ten. Sequenced sample: blood, either unsorted or a sorted T cell fraction (not recorded which). The receptors were gathered from a human donor who was either an allogeneic HSCT recipient or a stem cell or donor lymphocyte infusion donor (not recorded which). It is not recorded whose cells these are; they may come from a transplant donor.

This chain connects TRBV12-3 or TRBV12-4 to TRBJ1-2; D remains ambiguous. V was clipped by 7 bases and J by 5 bases, with 8 bases between them. This CDR3 comprises 11 residues. Here the CDR3 DNA reads TGTGCCAGCACTCGCGGGTATGGCTACACCTTC. This translates into CASTRGYGYTF.

As DNA, the CDR3 is TGTGCCAGCAGTGCAGCCGGCGTTAATGGCTACACCTTC. Amino acids: CASSAAGVNGYTF. This chain uses TRBV12-3 or TRBV12-4 with TRBJ1-2; D is unclear. V lost 5 bases and J 6 bases, leaving 13 bases between the germline ends. The CDR3 contains 13 residues.

This clonotype appeared once. For the CDR3, the DNA is TGTGCCAGCAGTTGGGGACCCTCTACCAATCAGCCCCAGCATTTT. Protein sequence: CASSWGPSTNQPQHF. V gene TRBV27 combines with J gene TRBJ1-5, with D possibly being TRBD1 (5 bases). The germline gives CDR1 MNHEY, CDR2 SMNVEV (reference sequence). The CDR3 consists of 15 residues. V was trimmed by 4 bases and J by 3 bases, leaving 13 bases between them.

V and J are TRBV6-2 or TRBV6-3 and TRBJ2-3; D is perhaps TRBD2 (5 bases). Germline V gene sequence: CDR1 MNHEY, CDR2 SVGEGT. The CDR3 has 15 amino acids. Trimming removed 7 bases at V and 4 bases at J, with 18 bases between. The CDR3 nucleotides are TGTGCCAGCACCCCAGCGTGGGCCGGGGCAGATACGCAGTATTTT. Its protein is CASTPAWAGADTQYF.

The chain employs TRBV28 and TRBJ1-6; D not resolved. Trimming stripped 5 bases from V and 9 bases from J, with 5 bases between. The CDR3 spans 11 residues. Germline V gives CDR1 MDHEN, CDR2 SYDVKM. This CDR3 reads CASSAGSPLHF. The CDR3 DNA is TGTGCCAGCAGTGCGGGTTCACCCCTCCACTTT. Complete variable domain (other parts from reference TRBV28 and TRBJ1-6): DVKVTQSSRYLVKRTGEKVFLECVQDMDHENMFWYRQDPGLGLRLIYFSYDVKMKEKGDIPEGYSVSREKKERFSLILESASTNQTSMYLCASSAGSPLHFGNGTRLTVT.

This clonotype was seen more than once but under ten times. The rearrangement links TRBV10-3 to TRBJ1-2; D possibly corresponds to TRBD1 (5 bases). Germline assignment: CDR1 ENHRY and CDR2 SYGVKD. The CDR3 loop spans 13 amino acids. Trimming shortened V by 10 bases and J by 6 bases, and 18 bases separated the two germline ends. CDR3 in DNA: TGTGCCACGAGGGGTATCGGACTGGATGGCTACACCTTC. As protein: CATRGIGLDGYTF.

The J gene is TRBJ1-2, the V gene TRBV6-5; D gene uncertain. The CDR3 has 13 residues. V was pared by 2 bases and J by 5 bases, with 9 bases between. Looked up from germline, CDR1 is MNHEY and CDR2 is SVGAGI. The CDR3 sequence is CASSYDSQYGYTF. The CDR3 DNA reads TGTGCCAGCAGTTACGATTCCCAATATGGCTACACCTTC.

The rearrangement joins TRBV14 to TRBJ1-5; D unresolved. The ends were cut back, 3 bases at V and 7 bases at J, with 10 bases in the middle. Looked up from germline, CDR1 is SGHDN and CDR2 is FVKESK. This CDR3 region has 13 residues. CDR3 nucleotides: TGTGCCAGCAGCCAGTCCCCACGGCAGCCCCAGCATTTT. The encoded protein is CASSQSPRQPQHF.

This clonotype was seen only a few times. The genes are TRBV5-1 and TRBJ1-2, with 8 bases matching TRBD1. J lost 9 bases, V lost 4 bases, and 14 bases had no gene match. Germline lookup yields CDR1 SGHRS and CDR2 YFSETQ. This CDR3 has 15 residues. As DNA, the CDR3 is TGCGCCAGCAGCGACGGGACAGGCCTGTTCATGAGCTACACCTTC. This sequence encodes CASSDGTGLFMSYTF.

The CDR3: CASRGTANYGYTF. CDR3 in DNA: TGTGCCAGCAGAGGGACAGCGAACTATGGCTACACCTTC. This chain joins TRBV12-3 or TRBV12-4 and TRBJ1-2; TRBD1 aligns across 7 bases. V shed 6 bases and J 2 bases; nucleotides not matched to a gene: 3. The CDR3 covers 13 residues.

The chain uses TRBV12-3 or TRBV12-4 and TRBJ2-2, with a tentative D call TRBD1 (5 bases). The CDR3 totals 13 residues. V was shortened by 7 bases and J by 0 bases, with 6 bases between the two germline ends. CDR3: CASMGPNTGELFF. In DNA, the CDR3 is TGTGCCAGCATGGGGCCGAACACCGGGGAGCTGTTTTTT.

This clonotype showed up just a few times. The chain has TRBV27 and TRBJ2-1; maybe TRBD2 (6 bases). V shed 5 bases and J shed 8 bases, with 13 bases lying between them. The CDR3 length is 13 residues. Germline V lookup: CDR1 MNHEY, CDR2 SMNVEV (reference sequence). The CDR3 DNA follows: TGTGCCAGCAGTGCCCGGTCGGGGGATGAGCAGTTCTTC. Its protein product is CASSARSGDEQFF.

The chain employs TRBV28 and TRBJ1-1; tentatively, D is TRBD1 (5 bases). CDR1 and CDR2 from the germline V gene are MDHEN and SYDVKM. Trimming shortened V by 5 bases and J by 0 bases, and 7 bases separated the two germline ends. The CDR3 is 13 residues long. CDR3 coding DNA: TGTGCCAGCAGTGTACAGGTGAACACTGAAGCTTTCTTT. Protein: CASSVQVNTEAFF.

CDR3 in DNA: TGTGCCAGCAGTTTAAGGCGGTGGGGGAACTATGGCTACACCTTC. Encoded protein: CASSLRRWGNYGYTF. The J gene is TRBJ1-2, the V gene TRBV28; perhaps TRBD1 as D (5 bases). Germline V gives CDR1 MDHEN, CDR2 SYDVKM. Trimming took off 2 bases at V and 2 bases at J, with 12 bases between the two ends. The CDR3 loop spans 15 amino acids.

The rearrangement links TRBV3-1 to TRBJ1-1; 9 bases match TRBD1. With 5 bases clipped from V and 9 bases from J, the junction kept 4 bases outside the gene matches. Germline V gene sequence: CDR1 LGHDT, CDR2 YNNKEL (reference sequence). This CDR3 is built from 12 residues. CDR3 bases: TGTGCCAGCAGCTCGGGGACAGGGAAAGCTTTCTTT. Protein product: CASSSGTGKAFF.

The rearrangement joins TRBV12-3 or TRBV12-4 to TRBJ1-2; D unclear. V dropped 2 bases and J dropped 4 bases, with 11 bases sitting between them. The CDR3 length is 14 residues. The CDR3 DNA reads as TGTGCCAGCAGTTTAAGACCCTCAATCTATGGCTACACCTTC. Its protein is CASSLRPSIYGYTF.

This clonotype has more than one count but fewer than ten. The rearrangement joins TRBV20-1 to TRBJ1-1, with D maybe TRBD1 (6 bases). Trimming left V 0 bases short and J 7 bases short, with 18 bases between. CDR3 length equals 15 residues. The V gene's germline CDR1 is DFQATT and CDR2 SNEGSKA (reference sequence). In DNA form, the CDR3 reads TGCAGTGCTAGAGATCTGACAGGACCAGACCTTGAAGCTTTCTTT. It encodes CSARDLTGPDLEAFF.